One sample yielded the 20 T cell receptor beta chains listed below, sequenced in a study of siplizumab effects on memory and regulatory T cells. The data were produced by immunoSEQ multiplex PCR, yet TCRdb's version contains in-frame clones alone and is incomplete. The sample consists of around 100,000 clones, more than 85% of them appearing once. Material for sequencing was CD4+ T cells sorted from blood. Every receptor here comes from a human donor in good health. Some clones in this sample may be carry-over from other donors' samples.

The chain carries TRBV2 and TRBJ2-3, with 14 positions matching TRBD2. Germline-derived CDR1 and CDR2 are SNHLY and FYNNEI. J lost 3 bases, V lost 7 bases, and 12 bases had no gene match. The CDR3 runs 18 residues. The CDR3 DNA reads as TGTGCCAGCAACGGACTAGCGGGAGGTTCCTCCCTTACAGATACGCAGTATTTT. Its protein product is CASNGLAGGSSLTDTQYF.

The chain is built from TRBV6-5 and TRBJ1-1; D not certain. Germline CDR1 reads MNHEY; CDR2 reads SVGAGI. The CDR3 has 14 amino acids. The V end lost 2 bases, the J end lost 0 bases, and 7 bases lay between the germline ends. CDR3 DNA sequence: TGTGCCAGCAGTTACAGACAATTGAACACTGAAGCTTTCTTT. It encodes CASSYRQLNTEAFF.

The V and J genes are TRBV28 and TRBJ1-3; D gene ambiguous. Trimming shortened V by 6 bases and J by 4 bases, and 10 bases separated the two germline ends. Germline values: CDR1 MDHEN, CDR2 SYDVKM. The CDR3 length is 13 residues. The CDR3 nucleotides read TGTGCCAGCAGGGGTTCTGGCGGAAACACCATATATTTT. Translation gives CASRGSGGNTIYF.

This clone was counted a single time. The V gene is TRBV4-2, the J gene TRBJ2-7; TRBD1 might be the D (5 bases). V lost 1 base, J lost 6 bases, and 7 bases lay in between. Germline V gives CDR1 LGHNA, CDR2 YNFKEQ. The CDR3 is made up of 12 amino acids. The DNA for the CDR3 is TGTGCCAGCAGCCAAGGGGGCTTCGAGCAGTACTTC. Translated, it gives CASSQGGFEQYF.

CDR3 in DNA: TGTGCCAGCGCCCGGAGGGGGGGAGACCAGACTGCTGAGACCCAGTACTTC. It yields the protein CASARRGGDQTAETQYF. The chain combines TRBV9 with TRBJ2-5; the D gene is possibly TRBD2 (7 bases). This CDR3 has 17 residues. V lost 7 bases, J lost 5 bases, and 27 bases lay in between. Looked up from germline, CDR1 is SGDLS and CDR2 is YYNGEE.

The chain carries TRBV5-1 and TRBJ2-5; no clear D. Germline V gene data show CDR1 as SGHRS and CDR2 as YFSETQ. The CDR3 sequence is 13 residues long. Trimming took 5 bases from V and 4 from J, leaving 12 bases between them. CDR3 sequence: CASSSQGSETQYF. The CDR3 coding sequence is TGCGCCAGCAGTTCCCAAGGGTCAGAGACCCAGTACTTC.

This chain links TRBV6-1 with TRBJ2-2, with unresolved D. V gave up 2 bases and J gave up 6 bases, with 7 bases separating them. CDR1 is MNHNS and CDR2 is SASEGT in the germline V gene. This CDR3 contains 13 residues. The CDR3, as DNA: TGTGCCAGCAGTGAACTAGGGTCCGGGGAGCTGTTTTTT. The encoded protein is CASSELGSGELFF.

The V call is TRBV27, the J call TRBJ1-5, with a tentative D call TRBD1 (5 bases). V lost 4 bases to trimming and J lost 7 bases, with 26 bases between them. There are 18 residues in the CDR3. CDR1 and CDR2 (germline): MNHEY, SMNVEV (reference sequence). As DNA, the CDR3 is TGTGCCAGCAGTTCATCAGGGAAGGGCGGGCTTGGTAGGCAGCCCCAGCATTTT. As protein: CASSSSGKGGLGRQPQHF.

The chain has TRBV5-1 and TRBJ2-1; 10 bases are a match to TRBD2. Trimming removed 4 bases from V and 5 bases from J; junction bases left unmatched: 9. Per the germline V gene, CDR1 is SGHRS and CDR2 is YFSETQ. The CDR3 sequence is 16 residues long. In DNA form, the CDR3 reads TGCGCCAGCAGCCTGCAAGCGGGAGGGCCTCACAATGAGCAGTTCTTC. It yields the protein CASSLQAGGPHNEQFF.

The chain has TRBV4-1 and TRBJ2-7, with D perhaps TRBD1 or TRBD2 (5 bases each). Deletions cut 0 bases from V and 3 bases from J, with 9 bases between. This CDR3 is built from 14 residues. The germline gives CDR1 MGHRA, CDR2 YSYEKL. The CDR3 region has the DNA TGCGCCAGCAGCCAAGATCTTGGGGGCTACGAGCAGTACTTC. It yields the protein CASSQDLGGYEQYF.

The chain joins TRBV29-1 to TRBJ1-2; 8 bases match TRBD1. There are 11 residues in the CDR3. The V segment lost 4 bases and the J segment 8 bases; nucleotides outside the gene matches: 3. Per the germline V gene, CDR1 is SQVTM and CDR2 is ANQGSEA. Here the CDR3 reads CSVVAGGGYTF. In DNA form, the CDR3 reads TGCAGCGTTGTGGCAGGGGGCGGCTACACCTTC.

V gene TRBV6-5 combines with J gene TRBJ2-5; unclear D gene. V lost 8 bases, J lost 0 bases, and 13 bases lay in between. CDR3 length equals 14 residues. CDR1 and CDR2 from the germline V gene are MNHEY and SVGAGI. CDR3 in amino acids: CASSRSKYQETQYF. As DNA, the CDR3 is TGTGCCAGCTCCCGTAGCAAGTACCAAGAGACCCAGTACTTC.

This chain joins TRBV5-1 and TRBJ2-5, with a weak D call TRBD1 (7 bases). Trimming shortened V by 3 bases and J by 5 bases, and 14 bases separated the two germline ends. Germline V gives CDR1 SGHRS, CDR2 YFSETQ. The CDR3 sequence is 14 residues long. DNA for the CDR3: TGCGCCAGCAGCTCGGGGGACAGCGGGGAGACCCAGTACTTC. This sequence encodes CASSSGDSGETQYF.

V and J are TRBV5-4 and TRBJ2-2; D gene ambiguous. Trimming stripped 0 bases from V and 4 bases from J, with 16 bases between. The CDR3 is made up of 17 amino acids. Germline CDR1 SGHNT, CDR2 YYREEE (reference sequence). The CDR3: CASSLAAGPGGTGELFF. The CDR3 DNA reads TGTGCCAGCAGCTTGGCCGCAGGACCGGGCGGCACCGGGGAGCTGTTTTTT.

The rearrangement joins TRBV5-6 to TRBJ2-3; 7 positions match TRBD2. The CDR3 has 16 amino acids. CDR1 SGHDT and CDR2 YYEEEE come from the germline V gene. The trim removed 1 base at V and 2 bases at J, leaving 7 bases unmatched. As DNA, the CDR3 is TGTGCCAGCAGCTTGCCCCCTAGCGGACACACAGATACGCAGTATTTT. The encoded protein is CASSLPPSGHTDTQYF.

The chain uses TRBV11-3 and TRBJ2-6; 8 bases agree with TRBD1. The CDR3 consists of 17 residues. The germline gives CDR1 SGHNT, CDR2 YENEEA. V gave up 4 bases and J gave up 4 bases; unmatched junction bases: 9. The CDR3 loop reads CASSSRTGSSGANVLTF. The CDR3, as DNA: TGTGCCAGCAGCTCACGGACAGGGTCTTCCGGGGCCAACGTCCTGACTTTC.

J is TRBJ2-3 and V is TRBV19; TRBD2 aligns across 8 bases. After removal of 5 bases from V and 1 base from J, the junction contained 11 bases not matched to a gene. Per the germline V gene, CDR1 is LNHDA and CDR2 is SQIVND (reference sequence). The CDR3 has 17 residues. Here the CDR3 DNA reads TGTGCCAGTAGTGCCCGGCCTAGCGGGCCCCGCACAGATACGCAGTATTTT. This encodes CASSARPSGPRTDTQYF.

This rearrangement joins TRBV19 to TRBJ1-1; D is uncertain. In germline, CDR1 is LNHDA, CDR2 SQIVND (reference sequence). The ends were cut back, 1 base at V and 9 bases at J, with 15 bases in the middle. The CDR3 length is 14 residues. The CDR3 region has the DNA TGTGCCAGTAGTATAGGAATGGGCAAGGAAAAAGCTTTCTTT. As protein: CASSIGMGKEKAFF. Drawing the rest from reference TRBV19 and TRBJ1-1, the complete variable domain is DGGITQSPKYLFRKEGQNVTLSCEQNLNHDAMYWYRQDPGQGLRLIYYSQIVNDFQKGDIAEGYSVSREKKESFPLTVTSAQKNPTAFYLCASSIGMGKEKAFFGQGTRLTVV.

V is TRBV5-1 and J is TRBJ2-7; 10 bases align to TRBD2. CDR3 length equals 15 residues. Germline CDR1 is SGHRS and CDR2 is YFSETQ. The V segment lost 5 bases and the J segment 0 bases; nucleotides outside the gene matches: 5. CDR3 sequence reads: CASREGTSVSYEQYF. Written as DNA, the CDR3 is TGCGCCAGCAGGGAAGGGACTAGCGTCTCCTACGAGCAGTACTTC.

The rearrangement links TRBV14 to TRBJ2-7; D uncertain. V was shortened by 0 bases and J by 3 bases, with 9 bases between the two germline ends. Germline CDR1 SGHDN, CDR2 FVKESK. The CDR3 contains 14 residues. The CDR3 nucleotides are TGTGCCAGCAGCCAAGAACGGAAAAACTACGAGCAGTACTTC. Translated: CASSQERKNYEQYF.